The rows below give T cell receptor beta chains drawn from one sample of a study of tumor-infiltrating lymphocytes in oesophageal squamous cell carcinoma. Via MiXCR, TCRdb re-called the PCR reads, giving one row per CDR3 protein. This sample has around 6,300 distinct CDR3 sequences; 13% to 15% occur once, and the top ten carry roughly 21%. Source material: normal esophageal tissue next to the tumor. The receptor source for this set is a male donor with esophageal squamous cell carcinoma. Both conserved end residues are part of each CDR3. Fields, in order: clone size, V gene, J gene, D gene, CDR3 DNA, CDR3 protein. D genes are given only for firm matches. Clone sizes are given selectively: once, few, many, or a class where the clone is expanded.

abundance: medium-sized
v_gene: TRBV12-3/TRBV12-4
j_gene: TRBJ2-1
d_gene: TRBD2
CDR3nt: TGTGCCAGCAGTGGCGGGCTCGGTAGCGGGGTGGGGGAGCAGTTCTTC
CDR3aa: CASSGGLGSGVGEQFF

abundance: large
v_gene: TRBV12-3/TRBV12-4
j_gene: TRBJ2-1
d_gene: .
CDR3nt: TGTGCCAGCAATGAGGGGGGGGATTACAATGAGCAGTTCTTC
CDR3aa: CASNEGGDYNEQFF

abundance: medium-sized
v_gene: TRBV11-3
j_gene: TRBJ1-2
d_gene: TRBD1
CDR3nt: TGTGCCAGCAGCTTAGGACAGGGTCAAGGCGGCTACACCTTC
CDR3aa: CASSLGQGQGGYTF

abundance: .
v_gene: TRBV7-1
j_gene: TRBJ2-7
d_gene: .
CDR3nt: TGTGCCAGAAGCAAGCCACAGGGAAAAAGTTCCTACGAGCAGTACTTC
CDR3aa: CARSKPQGKSSYEQYF

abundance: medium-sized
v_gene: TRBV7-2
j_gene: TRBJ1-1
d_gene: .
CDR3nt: TGTGCCAGCAGCTTAGGGACGGCGAACACTGAAGCTTTCTTT
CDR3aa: CASSLGTANTEAFF

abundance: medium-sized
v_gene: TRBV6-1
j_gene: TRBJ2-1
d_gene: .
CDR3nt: TGTGCCAGCAGTGAACGTAGGGGGGCTTACAATGAGCAGTTCTTC
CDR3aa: CASSERRGAYNEQFF

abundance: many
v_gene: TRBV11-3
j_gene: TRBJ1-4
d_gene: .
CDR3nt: TGTGCCAGCAGCTCACAGGGTACTAATGAAAAACTGTTTTTT
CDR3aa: CASSSQGTNEKLFF

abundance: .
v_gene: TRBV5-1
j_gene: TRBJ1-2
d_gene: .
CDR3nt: TGCGCCAGCAGCTTGGTGGGGAACTATGGCTACACCTTC
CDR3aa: CASSLVGNYGYTF

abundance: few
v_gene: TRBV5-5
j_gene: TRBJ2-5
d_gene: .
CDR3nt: TGTGCCAGCAGCTTCTTGGGGATTAGGACGGACGGATACAATGAGCAGTACTTC
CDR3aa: CASSFLGIRTDGYNEQYF

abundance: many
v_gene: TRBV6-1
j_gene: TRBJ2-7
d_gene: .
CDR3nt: TGTGCCAGCAGCCCACAGCCGGGGACCTACGAGCAGTACTTC
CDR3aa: CASSPQPGTYEQYF

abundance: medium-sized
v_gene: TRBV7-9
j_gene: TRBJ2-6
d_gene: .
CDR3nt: TGTGCCAGCAGCCATCAGGGCTACTCTGGGGCCAACGTCCTGACTTTC
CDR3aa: CASSHQGYSGANVLTF

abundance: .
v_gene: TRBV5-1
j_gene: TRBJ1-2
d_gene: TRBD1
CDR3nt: TGCGCCAGCAGCTTGGGACAGGCAGGGGGCCTCTATGGCTACACCTTC
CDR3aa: CASSLGQAGGLYGYTF

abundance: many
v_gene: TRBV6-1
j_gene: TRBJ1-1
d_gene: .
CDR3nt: TGTGCCGCCCTTTCGCCGTACACTGAAGCTTTCTTT
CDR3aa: CAALSPYTEAFF

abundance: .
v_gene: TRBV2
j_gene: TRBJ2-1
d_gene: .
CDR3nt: TGTGCCAGCAGCAACACGCTAGACTACGAGCAGTTCTTC
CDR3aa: CASSNTLDYEQFF

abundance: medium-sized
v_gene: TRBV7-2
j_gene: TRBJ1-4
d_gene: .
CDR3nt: TGTGCCAGCAGCTTATCCGGTCGGACAGTCAGGAAAAAACTGTTTTTT
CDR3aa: CASSLSGRTVRKKLFF

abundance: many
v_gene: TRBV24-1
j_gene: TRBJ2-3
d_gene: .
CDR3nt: TGTGCCACCAGTGTGGAGGATACGCAGTATTTT
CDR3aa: CATSVEDTQYF

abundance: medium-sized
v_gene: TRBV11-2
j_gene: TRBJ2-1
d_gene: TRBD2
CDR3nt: TGTGCCAGCAGCTTAGGGGTTAGCGGGGGGCCTGGGAGTGAGCAGTTCTTC
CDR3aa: CASSLGVSGGPGSEQFF

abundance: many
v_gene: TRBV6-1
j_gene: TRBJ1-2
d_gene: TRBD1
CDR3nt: TGTGCCAGCAGCCCCGGGACAGGGGTAACATTGAGCGGCTACACCTTC
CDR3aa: CASSPGTGVTLSGYTF

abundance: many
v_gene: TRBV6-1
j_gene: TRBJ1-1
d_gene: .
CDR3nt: TGTGCCAGCAGTGAAGTAAGGGGGAACACTGAAGCTTTCTTT
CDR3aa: CASSEVRGNTEAFF

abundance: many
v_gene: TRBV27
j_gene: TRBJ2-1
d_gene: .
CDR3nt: TGTGCCAGCAGTCTTATGGGGCTGAGAATCTATGAGCAGTTCTTC
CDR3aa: CASSLMGLRIYEQFF

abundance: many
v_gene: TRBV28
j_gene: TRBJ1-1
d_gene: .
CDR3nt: TGTGCCAGCAGACTCCAGGGGATAACTGAAGCTTTCTTT
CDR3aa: CASRLQGITEAFF

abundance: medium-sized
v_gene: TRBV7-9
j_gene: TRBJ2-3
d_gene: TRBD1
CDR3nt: TGTGCCAGCAGTGGGACAGGAGCAGATACGCAGTATTTT
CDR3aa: CASSGTGADTQYF

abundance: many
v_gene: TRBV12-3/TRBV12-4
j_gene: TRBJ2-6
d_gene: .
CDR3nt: TGTGCCAGCAGTTTGTGGCCTTCCGGGGCCAACGTCCTGACTTTC
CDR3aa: CASSLWPSGANVLTF

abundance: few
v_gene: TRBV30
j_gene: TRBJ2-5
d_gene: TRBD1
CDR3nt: TGTGCCTGGGATGGACAGGGCGAGACCCAGTACTTC
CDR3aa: CAWDGQGETQYF

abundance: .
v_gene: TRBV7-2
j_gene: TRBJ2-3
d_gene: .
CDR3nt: TGTGCCAGCAGCTGGGACCCGGGTGCGGCGCAGTATTTT
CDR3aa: CASSWDPGAAQYF

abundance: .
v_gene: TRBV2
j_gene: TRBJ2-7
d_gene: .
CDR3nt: TGTGCCAGCAATGGACAGATTACCTACGAGCAGTACTTC
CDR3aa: CASNGQITYEQYF

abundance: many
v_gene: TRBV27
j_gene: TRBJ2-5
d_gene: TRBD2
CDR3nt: TGTGCCAGCAGTTTACAGGGACTAACGTATAATTCACCCCTCCACTTC
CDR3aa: CASSLQGLTYNSPLHF

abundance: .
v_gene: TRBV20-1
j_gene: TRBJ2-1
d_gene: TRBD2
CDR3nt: TGCAGTGCAAGGCTAGCGGGGGGATACAATGAGCAGTTCTTC
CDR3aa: CSARLAGGYNEQFF

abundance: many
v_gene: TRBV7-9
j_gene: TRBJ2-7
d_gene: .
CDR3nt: TGTGCCAGCAGCTTAGACCCGTCCGAGCAGTACTTC
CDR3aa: CASSLDPSEQYF

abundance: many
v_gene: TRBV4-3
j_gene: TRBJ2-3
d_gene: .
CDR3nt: TGCGCCAGCAGCCAAACGAAGACCCAATGGGTTAATACGCAGTATTTT
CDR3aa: CASSQTKTQWVNTQYF

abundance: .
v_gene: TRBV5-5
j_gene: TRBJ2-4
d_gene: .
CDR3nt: TGTGCCAGCAGCCCGCAGGGGCCCGGAGGGGCCAAAAACATTCAGTACTTC
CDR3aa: CASSPQGPGGAKNIQYF

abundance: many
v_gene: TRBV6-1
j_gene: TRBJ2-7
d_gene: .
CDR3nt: TGTGCCAGCGGGGGCCGACAGCCACCTTACGAGCAGTACTTC
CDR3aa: CASGGRQPPYEQYF

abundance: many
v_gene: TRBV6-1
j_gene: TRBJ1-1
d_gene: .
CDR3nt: TGTGCCAGCAGTCCCACTCGGACGGTGAACACTGAAGCTTTCTTT
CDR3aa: CASSPTRTVNTEAFF

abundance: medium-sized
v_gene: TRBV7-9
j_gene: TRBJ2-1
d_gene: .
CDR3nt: TGTGCCAGCAGCCCCCAAAACCCTCGGGGTGAGCAGTTCTTC
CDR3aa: CASSPQNPRGEQFF

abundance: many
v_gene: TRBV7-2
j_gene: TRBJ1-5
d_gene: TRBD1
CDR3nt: TGTGCCAGCAGCCCCGGGACAGATACCCAGCATTTT
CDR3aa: CASSPGTDTQHF

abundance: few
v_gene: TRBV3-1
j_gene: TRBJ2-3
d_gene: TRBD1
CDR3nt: TGTGCCAGCAGCCAAGGGTGGACAGGGGCGACAGATACGCAGTATTTT
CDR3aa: CASSQGWTGATDTQYF

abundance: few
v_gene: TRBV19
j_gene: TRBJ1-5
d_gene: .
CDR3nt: TGTGCCAGTAATACGGACGGGATTGGAAGTCAGCCCCAGCATTTT
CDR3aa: CASNTDGIGSQPQHF

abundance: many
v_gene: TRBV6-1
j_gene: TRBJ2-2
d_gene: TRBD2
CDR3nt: TGTGCCAGCATTCCGGGGGGGCCGCTCACCGGGGAGCTGTTTTTT
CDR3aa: CASIPGGPLTGELFF

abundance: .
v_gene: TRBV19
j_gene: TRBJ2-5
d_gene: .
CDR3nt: TGTGCCACCTCGAGAGGGAAGTCCTATAATTCACCCCTCCACTTC
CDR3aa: CATSRGKSYNSPLHF

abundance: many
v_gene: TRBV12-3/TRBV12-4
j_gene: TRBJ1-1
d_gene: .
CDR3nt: TGTGCCAGCAGTTTAGGTCCCCCAAAAATGAACACTGAAGCTTTCTTT
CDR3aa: CASSLGPPKMNTEAFF

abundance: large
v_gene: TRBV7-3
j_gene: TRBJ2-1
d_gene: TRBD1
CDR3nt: TGTGCCAGCAGCTTAGGGGCCACAGGGGACGGGGAGCAGTTCTTC
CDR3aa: CASSLGATGDGEQFF

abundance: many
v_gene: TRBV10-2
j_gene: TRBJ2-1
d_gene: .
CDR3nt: TGCGCCAGCAACTGGGGACGCAATGAGCAGTTCTTC
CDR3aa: CASNWGRNEQFF

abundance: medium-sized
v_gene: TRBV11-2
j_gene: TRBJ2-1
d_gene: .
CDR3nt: TGTGCCAGCAGCGGGCAGGAACCCTACAATGAGCAGTTCTTC
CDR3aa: CASSGQEPYNEQFF

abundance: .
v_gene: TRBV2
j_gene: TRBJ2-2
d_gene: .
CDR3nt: TGTGCCAGCAGTGGGCAGGGGCCCGCGAACACCGGGGAGCTGTTTTTT
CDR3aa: CASSGQGPANTGELFF

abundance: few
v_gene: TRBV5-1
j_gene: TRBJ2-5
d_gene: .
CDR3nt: TGCGCCAGCAGCGGTCAGGCCCAAGAGACCCAGTACTTC
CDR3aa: CASSGQAQETQYF

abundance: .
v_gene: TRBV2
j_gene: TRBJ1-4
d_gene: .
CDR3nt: TGTGCCAGCAGTGATGTGGAGTCGGGCGAAAAACTGTTTTTT
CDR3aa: CASSDVESGEKLFF

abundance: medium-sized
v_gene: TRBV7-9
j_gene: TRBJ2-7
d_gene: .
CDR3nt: TGTGCCAGCAGCTCCGGGGAGGCCCCCTGGTCCCTCTACGAGCAGTACTTC
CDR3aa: CASSSGEAPWSLYEQYF

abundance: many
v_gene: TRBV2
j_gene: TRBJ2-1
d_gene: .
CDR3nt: TGTGCCAGCAGCGTCGGTAACGACCCTCACAATGAGCAGTTCTTC
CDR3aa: CASSVGNDPHNEQFF

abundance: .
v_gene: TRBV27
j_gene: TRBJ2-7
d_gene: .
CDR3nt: TGTGCCAGCAGTCCCCGACCCCCACAGGTTAGGGGCGAGCAGTACTTC
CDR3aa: CASSPRPPQVRGEQYF

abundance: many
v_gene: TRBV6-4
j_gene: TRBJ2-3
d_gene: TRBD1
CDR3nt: TGTGCCAGCAGTAACAGGGGGCTCACAGATACGCAGTATTTT
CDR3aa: CASSNRGLTDTQYF

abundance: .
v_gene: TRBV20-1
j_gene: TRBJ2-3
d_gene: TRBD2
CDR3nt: TGCAGTGCCGTGTCGGCCCCGGGACTAGCGGGGAGTCGCACAGATACGCAGTATTTT
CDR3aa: CSAVSAPGLAGSRTDTQYF

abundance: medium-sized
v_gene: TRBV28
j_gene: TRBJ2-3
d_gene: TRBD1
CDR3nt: TGTGCCAGCAGTTCGACAGGGAGAGGCAGCACGACAGATACGCAGTATTTT
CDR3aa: CASSSTGRGSTTDTQYF

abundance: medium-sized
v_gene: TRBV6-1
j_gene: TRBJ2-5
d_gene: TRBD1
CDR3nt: TGTGCCAGCAGTGTTTGGACAGGGAAGAAGGGCCAAGAGACCCAGTACTTC
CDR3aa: CASSVWTGKKGQETQYF

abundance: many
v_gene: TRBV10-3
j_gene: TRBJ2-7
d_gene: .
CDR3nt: TGTGCCATCAGTGAGTCCGCAGGGGGGTCCTACGAGCAGTACTTC
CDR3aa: CAISESAGGSYEQYF

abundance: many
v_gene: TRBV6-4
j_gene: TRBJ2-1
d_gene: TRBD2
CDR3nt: TGTGCCAGCAGTGACGCGGCGGGGGGGTACAATGAGCAGTTCTTC
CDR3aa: CASSDAAGGYNEQFF

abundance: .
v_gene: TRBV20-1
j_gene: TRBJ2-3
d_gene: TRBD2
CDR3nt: TGCAGTGCTAGTAAAGCGGGCCCGGGGGGAAGCACAGATACGCAGTATTTT
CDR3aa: CSASKAGPGGSTDTQYF